Shown below are 10 T cell receptor beta chains from a single sample sequenced in a study of regulatory T cells in long-lasting Graves disease. Both iRepertoire HTBI primers and Arm-PCR of CDR3 regions were used to build the TCR beta libraries. TCRdb re-called the multiplex PCR reads with MiXCR, one entry per CDR3 protein. Of about 300,000 distinct CDR3 sequences listed, about 20% are singletons. The time point is: newly diagnosed GD, antithyroid drugs for less than 3 months. Generation of the TCR library employed RNA extracted from PBMCs. The material sequenced was peripheral blood mononuclear cells (PBMCs), taken at new diagnosis, from a patient treated with antithyroid drugs. These receptors came from a female donor with Graves disease.

This clonotype was detected many times. The chain has TRBV12-3 or TRBV12-4 and TRBJ2-1; no definite D call. V was shortened by 5 bases and J by 8 bases, with 13 bases between the two germline ends. The CDR3 length is 13 residues. CDR3 protein: CASSLDGQDEQFF. In DNA, the CDR3 is TGTGCCAGCAGTCTAGACGGCCAAGATGAGCAGTTCTTC.

The gene calls are TRBV5-1 and TRBJ2-2; D might be TRBD2 (6 bases). This CDR3 comprises 13 residues. Germline CDR1 reads SGHRS; CDR2 reads YFSETQ. V lost 6 bases and J lost 4, with 10 bases in between. CDR3 amino acids: CASNTGATGELFF. For the CDR3, the DNA is TGCGCCAGCAACACGGGAGCCACCGGGGAGCTGTTTTTT. The variable domain in full, with the rest retrieved from reference TRBV5-1 and TRBJ2-2, is KAGVTQTPRYLIKTRGQQVTLSCSPISGHRSVSWYQQTPGQGLQFLFEYFSETQRNKGNFPGRFSGRQFSNSRSEMNVSTLELGDSALYLCASNTGATGELFFGEGSRLTVL.

This clonotype was seen repeatedly, ten times or more. The chain is built from TRBV12-3 or TRBV12-4 and TRBJ1-6, with D maybe TRBD1 (5 bases). V lost 6 bases, J lost 8 bases, and 17 bases lay in between. The CDR3 sequence is 15 residues long. The CDR3 nucleotides are TGTGCCAGCAGCCCCCCATCGGGGGGGGATTCACCCCTCCACTTT. Residues: CASSPPSGGDSPLHF.

At least ten counts were recorded for this clonotype. J is TRBJ2-1 and V is TRBV28; TRBD2 matches at 9 bases. J was trimmed by 7 bases and V by 2 bases; bases with no gene match: 6. Germline V gene lookup returns CDR1 MDHEN and CDR2 SYDVKM. The CDR3 has 15 amino acids. CDR3: CASSLTAGGGNEQFF. CDR3 coding DNA: TGTGCCAGCAGTTTAACGGCGGGAGGGGGAAATGAGCAGTTCTTC. Using reference TRBV28 and TRBJ2-1 for the parts outside the CDR3, the full variable domain is DVKVTQSSRYLVKRTGEKVFLECVQDMDHENMFWYRQDPGLGLRLIYFSYDVKMKEKGDIPEGYSVSREKKERFSLILESASTNQTSMYLCASSLTAGGGNEQFFGPGTRLTVL.

This clonotype has ten or more counts. The chain employs TRBV6-1 and TRBJ2-7, with 7 bases that match TRBD2. V trimming: 6 bases; J trimming: 0 bases; junction bases outside the gene matches: 11. Germline V gene sequence: CDR1 MNHNS, CDR2 SASEGT. This CDR3 has 16 residues. In DNA form, the CDR3 reads TGTGCCAGCAGGAAATCTAGCGGAGCCTACTCCTACGAGCAGTACTTC. Amino acid sequence: CASRKSSGAYSYEQYF.

As to this clonotype: A single base separates this from a much larger clone, so it may be a read error. This chain uses TRBV11-2 with TRBJ2-2, with TRBD2 as a possible D gene (6 bases). The germline gives CDR1 SGHAT, CDR2 FQNNGV. This CDR3 contains 15 residues. This chain's CDR3 is CASSLRREGTGGLFF. Written as DNA, the CDR3 is TGTGCCAGCAGCTTAAGGCGGGAAGGCACCGGGGGGCTGTTTTTT.

Ten or more counts support this clonotype. This chain's CDR3 is CASTWGQGAGEQYF. The CDR3 DNA follows: TGTGCCAGCACCTGGGGGCAGGGGGCAGGTGAGCAGTACTTC. The gene calls are TRBV7-9 and TRBJ2-7; 8 bases map to TRBD1. From germline, CDR1 is SEHNR and CDR2 FQNEAQ (reference sequence). This CDR3 has 14 amino acids. V trimming: 7 bases; J trimming: 7 bases; junction bases outside the gene matches: 12.

This clonotype showed up just a few times. The chain combines TRBV29-1 with TRBJ1-1; no clear D gene. The length of the CDR3 is 16 residues. V lost 2 bases to trimming and J lost 1 base, with 17 bases between them. Per the germline V gene, CDR1 is SQVTM and CDR2 is ANQGSEA. DNA for the CDR3: TGCAGCGTTGAAAGTTTACCATTAAATCGGAACACTGAAGCTTTCTTT. This gives the protein CSVESLPLNRNTEAFF.

This clonotype came up a few times. The chain carries TRBV5-1 and TRBJ2-2; perhaps TRBD1 as D (5 bases). V lost 0 bases and J lost 6, with 15 bases in between. This CDR3 has 16 residues. Germline CDR1 reads SGHRS; CDR2 reads YFSETQ. CDR3 in DNA: TGCGCCAGCAGCTTGGAAGGTTCAGGGTTGTCCGGGGAGCTGTTTTTT. It is translated as CASSLEGSGLSGELFF. Based on the CDR3 plus reference TRBV5-1 and TRBJ2-2, the full variable domain is KAGVTQTPRYLIKTRGQQVTLSCSPISGHRSVSWYQQTPGQGLQFLFEYFSETQRNKGNFPGRFSGRQFSNSRSEMNVSTLELGDSALYLCASSLEGSGLSGELFFGEGSRLTVL.

This chain links TRBV7-2 with TRBJ2-5; D remains ambiguous. Deletions cut 1 base from V and 1 base from J, with 7 bases between. Germline V CDR1 and CDR2: SGHTA, FQGNSA. This CDR3 has 14 residues. The CDR3 region is CASSLGGFQETQYF. For the CDR3, the DNA is TGTGCCAGCAGCTTAGGGGGATTCCAAGAGACCCAGTACTTC.